A selection of T cell receptor beta chains follows, all from one sample in a study of shared clonotypes between healthy human individuals. Using immunoSEQ multiplex PCR, the repertoire was profiled, and TCRdb retains in-frame clones only, with some absent. The data show about 450,000 clones, around 79% seen once. Sequenced input: PBMCs. The source is a woman between 35 and 50 years old in good health. Some clones in this sample may be carry-over from other donors' samples. The CDR3 runs from the conserved cysteine through the conserved F or W. D genes are given only for firm matches. Size values are once, few and many counts, or a class for expanded clones, and some rows have none.

CDR3: CASSQGLAVVYEQYF
DNA: TGTGCCAGCAGCCAAGGACTAGCGGTAGTCTACGAGCAGTACTTC
size: -
D: TRBD2
V: TRBV5-6
J: TRBJ2-7
length: 15

CDR3: CASSQERRSRWEGYTF
DNA: TGTGCCAGCAGCCAAGAACGACGGTCGCGATGGGAGGGCTACACCTTC
size: -
D: -
V: TRBV14
J: TRBJ1-2
length: 16

CDR3: CASSLFGGGAGTGELFF
DNA: TGTGCCAGCAGCTTATTCGGGGGGGGCGCGGGCACCGGGGAGCTGTTTTTT
size: -
D: TRBD2
V: TRBV7-8
J: TRBJ2-2
length: 17

CDR3: CASSLALAGAANTGELFF
DNA: TGTGCCAGCAGCTTGGCCTTAGCGGGAGCGGCGAACACCGGGGAGCTGTTTTTT
size: -
D: TRBD2
V: TRBV5-4
J: TRBJ2-2
length: 18

CDR3: CASSLLPGPERETQYF
DNA: TGCGCCAGCAGCTTGCTCCCGGGACCCGAGCGGGAGACCCAGTACTTC
size: -
D: -
V: TRBV5-1
J: TRBJ2-5
length: 16

CDR3: CASSLGGTLTYEQYF
DNA: TGCGCCAGCAGCTTGGGTGGGACTTTAACCTACGAGCAGTACTTC
size: -
D: -
V: TRBV5-1
J: TRBJ2-7
length: 15

CDR3: CASSDRSGRGSNEQFF
DNA: TGTGCCAGCAGTGATAGGAGCGGGAGGGGGTCAAATGAGCAGTTCTTC
size: -
D: TRBD2
V: TRBV6-1
J: TRBJ2-1
length: 16

CDR3: CASSLDNQPQHF
DNA: TGTGCCAGCAGCTTAGACAATCAGCCCCAGCATTTT
size: -
D: -
V: TRBV11-2
J: TRBJ1-5
length: 12

CDR3: CSVVGRRWDKTGELFF
DNA: TGCAGCGTTGTGGGCAGAAGGTGGGATAAGACCGGGGAGCTGTTTTTT
size: -
D: -
V: TRBV29-1
J: TRBJ2-2
length: 16

CDR3: CASRRTSGSSYEQYF
DNA: TGTGCCAGCAGAAGGACTAGCGGGAGCTCCTACGAGCAGTACTTC
size: -
D: TRBD2
V: TRBV28
J: TRBJ2-7
length: 15

CDR3: CASSLGPTSYEQYF
DNA: TGTGCCAGCAGCCTGGGCCCCACGTCCTACGAGCAGTACTTC
size: -
D: -
V: TRBV7-3
J: TRBJ2-7
length: 14

CDR3: CASSQDLQAGYTDTQYF
DNA: TGCGCCAGCAGCCAAGATCTTCAGGCAGGGTATACAGATACGCAGTATTTT
size: -
D: -
V: TRBV4-3
J: TRBJ2-3
length: 17

CDR3: CASSLVQEAYEQYF
DNA: TGTGCCAGCAGCTTGGTACAGGAGGCCTACGAGCAGTACTTC
size: -
D: -
V: TRBV7-2
J: TRBJ2-7
length: 14

CDR3: CASSSSTGGNEQYF
DNA: TGTGCCAGCAGCTCATCGACAGGGGGCAACGAGCAGTACTTC
size: -
D: TRBD1
V: TRBV5-4
J: TRBJ2-7
length: 14

CDR3: CASSLGPAGDNEQFF
DNA: TGCGCCAGCAGCTTGGGTCCCGCAGGGGACAATGAGCAGTTCTTC
size: -
D: -
V: TRBV5-1
J: TRBJ2-1
length: 15

CDR3: CASRTVLSGRSHTGELFF
DNA: TGCGCCAGCAGAACAGTATTGAGCGGAAGGAGTCACACCGGGGAGCTGTTTTTT
size: -
D: -
V: TRBV5-1
J: TRBJ2-2
length: 18

CDR3: CASSDRAGGDFNEQFF
DNA: TGTGCCAGCAGTGACCGAGCGGGAGGGGATTTCAATGAGCAGTTCTTC
size: -
D: TRBD2
V: TRBV6-4
J: TRBJ2-1
length: 16

CDR3: CASSQDRGGRWGYTF
DNA: TGTGCCAGCAGCCAAGATCGGGGTGGCAGGTGGGGCTACACCTTC
size: few
D: -
V: TRBV4-2
J: TRBJ1-2
length: 15

CDR3: CASSLSGRSTDTQYF
DNA: TGTGCCAGCAGCCTTAGCGGAAGAAGCACAGATACGCAGTATTTT
size: -
D: -
V: TRBV7-2
J: TRBJ2-3
length: 15

CDR3: CATKARYTGELFF
DNA: TGTGCCACAAAAGCACGGTACACCGGGGAGCTGTTTTTT
size: -
D: -
V: TRBV21-1
J: TRBJ2-2
length: 13

CDR3: CASSVESGREQYF
DNA: TGTGCCAGCAGCGTCGAGTCAGGAAGGGAGCAGTACTTC
size: -
D: -
V: TRBV11-2
J: TRBJ2-7
length: 13

CDR3: CATSSTQGYEQYF
DNA: TGTGCCACCAGCAGCACACAGGGCTACGAGCAGTACTTC
size: -
D: -
V: TRBV15
J: TRBJ2-7
length: 13

CDR3: CAWSDRRVGELFF
DNA: TGTGCCTGGAGTGACCGGCGCGTCGGGGAGCTGTTTTTT
size: -
D: -
V: TRBV30
J: TRBJ2-2
length: 13

CDR3: CASSIAQHYEQYF
DNA: TGTGCCAGTAGTATCGCTCAGCACTACGAGCAGTACTTC
size: -
D: -
V: TRBV19
J: TRBJ2-7
length: 13

CDR3: CASSPGRGEGYTF
DNA: TGTGCCAGCTCACCGGGCAGGGGTGAGGGCTACACCTTC
size: -
D: -
V: TRBV18
J: TRBJ1-2
length: 13

CDR3: CASPSRGSSYNEQFF
DNA: TGTGCCAGCCCCTCCCGGGGAAGCTCCTACAATGAGCAGTTCTTC
size: -
D: -
V: TRBV25-1
J: TRBJ2-1
length: 15

CDR3: CAISPGGHRPNEQFF
DNA: TGTGCCATCTCCCCGGGAGGCCATCGGCCAAATGAGCAGTTCTTC
size: once
D: TRBD2
V: TRBV10-3
J: TRBJ2-1
length: 15

CDR3: CASYFDVPGLAGDPYEQYF
DNA: TGTGCCAGCTACTTTGATGTCCCCGGACTAGCGGGCGACCCCTACGAGCAGTACTTC
size: -
D: TRBD2
V: TRBV2
J: TRBJ2-7
length: 19

CDR3: CASSKTSGRANEQFF
DNA: TGTGCCAGCAGTAAGACTAGCGGGAGGGCCAATGAGCAGTTCTTC
size: -
D: TRBD2
V: TRBV6-4
J: TRBJ2-1
length: 15

CDR3: CASSNLDHEQYF
DNA: TGTGCCAGTAGTAATCTGGACCACGAGCAGTACTTC
size: -
D: -
V: TRBV19
J: TRBJ2-7
length: 12

CDR3: CASSSDISTEQYF
DNA: TGTGCCAGCAGTTCGGACATCTCTACGGAGCAGTACTTC
size: -
D: -
V: TRBV11-1
J: TRBJ2-7
length: 13

CDR3: CASRVAGGGFSEQYF
DNA: TGTGCCAGCAGGGTAGCGGGAGGTGGGTTTAGCGAGCAGTACTTC
size: -
D: TRBD2
V: TRBV27
J: TRBJ2-7
length: 15

CDR3: CATSRGVGETQYF
DNA: TGTGCCACCAGCAGAGGTGTCGGGGAGACCCAGTACTTC
size: -
D: -
V: TRBV15
J: TRBJ2-5
length: 13

CDR3: CASSLDGSGGYTQYF
DNA: TGTGCCAGCAGCTTAGACGGTTCTGGGGGTTATACGCAGTATTTT
size: -
D: -
V: TRBV7-9
J: TRBJ2-3
length: 15

CDR3: CASSARGRPRNEQFF
DNA: TGTGCCAGCAGCGCACGGGGTAGGCCCAGGAATGAGCAGTTCTTC
size: -
D: -
V: TRBV7-2
J: TRBJ2-1
length: 15

CDR3: CASSEGGPRNQPQHF
DNA: TGTGCCAGCAGTGAAGGAGGACCTCGCAATCAGCCCCAGCATTTT
size: -
D: -
V: TRBV6-1
J: TRBJ1-5
length: 15

CDR3: CASSQGLSGLRAEQYF
DNA: TGCGCCAGCAGCCAGGGATTATCGGGACTCCGGGCCGAGCAGTACTTC
size: medium-sized
D: -
V: TRBV4-3
J: TRBJ2-7
length: 16

CDR3: CARHAGTGGNTEAFF
DNA: TGTGCCCGACACGCCGGGACAGGGGGAAACACTGAAGCTTTCTTT
size: -
D: TRBD1
V: TRBV30
J: TRBJ1-1
length: 15

CDR3: CASSLLQGSEKLFF
DNA: TGCGCCAGCAGCTTGCTGCAGGGGAGCGAAAAACTGTTTTTT
size: -
D: -
V: TRBV5-1
J: TRBJ1-4
length: 14

CDR3: CASSVGGDLREGNEQFF
DNA: TGTGCCAGCAGCGTAGGCGGGGACCTTAGGGAGGGCAATGAGCAGTTCTTC
size: -
D: TRBD2
V: TRBV9
J: TRBJ2-1
length: 17

CDR3: CATSRDPGVGTNEKLFF
DNA: TGTGCCACCAGCAGAGATCCAGGGGTGGGCACTAATGAAAAACTGTTTTTT
size: -
D: -
V: TRBV15
J: TRBJ1-4
length: 17

CDR3: CASRNQRVAGRSYEQYF
DNA: TGTGCAAGTCGAAACCAAAGGGTGGCGGGACGATCCTACGAGCAGTACTTC
size: -
D: -
V: TRBV12-2
J: TRBJ2-7
length: 17

CDR3: CASSPLTTSQETQYF
DNA: TGTGCCAGCAGTCCTCTCACAACAAGCCAAGAGACCCAGTACTTC
size: few
D: -
V: TRBV28
J: TRBJ2-5
length: 15

CDR3: CAISNPATGLAGKGPDTQYF
DNA: TGTGCCATCAGTAACCCAGCAACCGGACTAGCGGGAAAAGGGCCAGATACGCAGTATTTT
size: -
D: TRBD2
V: TRBV10-3
J: TRBJ2-3
length: 20

CDR3: CASSYGRERYGYTF
DNA: TGTGCCAGCAGTTACGGGAGGGAGAGGTATGGCTACACCTTC
size: -
D: -
V: TRBV6-5
J: TRBJ1-2
length: 14

CDR3: CASRAGGTDTQYF
DNA: TGTGCCTCCAGGGCAGGGGGCACAGATACGCAGTATTTT
size: once
D: -
V: TRBV6-4
J: TRBJ2-3
length: 13

CDR3: CASSQGLSGLRAEQYF
DNA: TGCGCCAGCAGCCAGGGATTATCGGGACTCCGGGCCGAGCAGTACTTC
size: -
D: -
V: TRBV11-2
J: TRBJ2-7
length: 16

CDR3: CASWVGGLAGSEQYF
DNA: TGTGCCAGCTGGGTGGGGGGACTAGCGGGAAGCGAGCAGTACTTC
size: -
D: TRBD2
V: TRBV2
J: TRBJ2-7
length: 15

CDR3: CAWSVGSGGLYEQYF
DNA: TGTGCCTGGAGTGTAGGTAGCGGGGGACTCTACGAGCAGTACTTC
size: -
D: TRBD2
V: TRBV30
J: TRBJ2-7
length: 15

CDR3: CASSGTSGYNEQFF
DNA: TGTGCCAGCAGCGGGACTAGCGGGTACAATGAGCAGTTCTTC
size: -
D: TRBD2
V: TRBV5-4
J: TRBJ2-1
length: 14

CDR3: CASSLGQTNTEAFF
DNA: TGTGCCAGCAGCTTAGGGCAGACGAACACTGAAGCTTTCTTT
size: few
D: -
V: TRBV13
J: TRBJ1-1
length: 14

CDR3: CAWGTGVYNEQFF
DNA: TGTGCCTGGGGGACGGGAGTCTACAATGAGCAGTTCTTC
size: -
D: -
V: TRBV30
J: TRBJ2-1
length: 13

CDR3: CASSPDGNEQFF
DNA: TGTGCCAGCTCACCCGACGGTAATGAGCAGTTCTTC
size: once
D: -
V: TRBV18
J: TRBJ2-1
length: 12

CDR3: CASSPREGSTDTQYF
DNA: TGTGCCAGCTCACCACGGGAAGGATCCACAGATACGCAGTATTTT
size: -
D: -
V: TRBV18
J: TRBJ2-3
length: 15

CDR3: CASSSVAVLGETQYF
DNA: TGTGCCAGCAGTTCCGTGGCGGTCCTCGGGGAGACCCAGTACTTC
size: -
D: -
V: TRBV7-7
J: TRBJ2-5
length: 15

CDR3: CASRLGTQAGGAYEQYF
DNA: TGTGCAAGTCGCTTAGGCACCCAGGCGGGAGGGGCCTACGAGCAGTACTTC
size: few
D: -
V: TRBV12-2
J: TRBJ2-7
length: 17